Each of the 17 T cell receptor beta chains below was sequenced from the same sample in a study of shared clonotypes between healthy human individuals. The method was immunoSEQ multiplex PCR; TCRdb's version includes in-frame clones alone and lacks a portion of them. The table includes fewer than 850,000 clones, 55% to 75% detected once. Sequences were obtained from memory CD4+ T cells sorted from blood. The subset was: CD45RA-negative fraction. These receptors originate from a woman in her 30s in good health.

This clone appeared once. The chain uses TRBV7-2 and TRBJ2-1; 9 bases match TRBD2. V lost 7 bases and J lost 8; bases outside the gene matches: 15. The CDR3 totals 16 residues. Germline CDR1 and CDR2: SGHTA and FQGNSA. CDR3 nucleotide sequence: TGTGCCAGCACCGGTTCTAGCGGGGAGGGGTTGTATGAGCAGTTCTTC. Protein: CASTGSSGEGLYEQFF. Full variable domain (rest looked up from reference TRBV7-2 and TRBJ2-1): GAGVSQSPSNKVTEKGKDVELRCDPISGHTALYWYRQSLGQGLEFLIYFQGNSAPDKSGLPSDRFSAERTGGSVSTLTIQRTQQEDSAVYLCASTGSSGEGLYEQFFGPGTRLTVL.

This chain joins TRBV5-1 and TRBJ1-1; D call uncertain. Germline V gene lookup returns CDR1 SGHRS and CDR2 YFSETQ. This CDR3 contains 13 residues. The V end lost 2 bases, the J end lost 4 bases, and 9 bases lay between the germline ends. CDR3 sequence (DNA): TGCGCCAGCAGCTTCACACAGAGCACTGAAGCTTTCTTT. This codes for CASSFTQSTEAFF.

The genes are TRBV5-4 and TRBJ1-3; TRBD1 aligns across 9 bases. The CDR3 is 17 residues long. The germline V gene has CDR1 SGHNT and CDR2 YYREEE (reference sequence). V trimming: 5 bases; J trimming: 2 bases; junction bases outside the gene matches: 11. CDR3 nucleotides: TGTGCCAGCAGTTTTGGGCTTCGACAGGGGGCTGGAAACACCATATATTTT. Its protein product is CASSFGLRQGAGNTIYF.

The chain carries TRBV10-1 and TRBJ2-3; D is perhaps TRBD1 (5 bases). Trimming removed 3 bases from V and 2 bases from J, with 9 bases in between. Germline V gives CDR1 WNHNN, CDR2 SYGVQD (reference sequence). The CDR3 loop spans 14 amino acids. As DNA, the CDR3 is TGCGCCAGCAGTGAAGGGGCAAACACAGATACGCAGTATTTT. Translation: CASSEGANTDTQYF.

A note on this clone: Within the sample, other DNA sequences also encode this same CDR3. The CDR3 sequence: CSVEDRGSYGYTF. Here the CDR3 DNA reads TGCAGCGTTGAAGACCGGGGTTCCTATGGCTACACCTTC. The chain carries TRBV29-1 and TRBJ1-2; D ambiguous. Trimming left V 0 bases short and J 4 bases short, with 9 bases between. From germline, CDR1 is SQVTM and CDR2 ANQGSEA. The CDR3 extends over 13 amino acids.

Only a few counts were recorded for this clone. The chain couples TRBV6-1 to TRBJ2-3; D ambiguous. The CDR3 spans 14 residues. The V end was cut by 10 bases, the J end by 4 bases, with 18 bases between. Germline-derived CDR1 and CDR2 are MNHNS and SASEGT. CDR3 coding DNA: TGTGCCATCTCGGACCGGGCCTCGGCAGATACGCAGTATTTT. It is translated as CAISDRASADTQYF.

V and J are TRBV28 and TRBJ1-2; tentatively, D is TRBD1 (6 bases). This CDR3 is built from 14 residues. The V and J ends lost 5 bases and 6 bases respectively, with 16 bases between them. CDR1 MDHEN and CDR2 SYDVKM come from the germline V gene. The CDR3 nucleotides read TGTGCCAGCAGTCTACCCGTGGGGGGCGATGGCTACACCTTC. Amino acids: CASSLPVGGDGYTF.

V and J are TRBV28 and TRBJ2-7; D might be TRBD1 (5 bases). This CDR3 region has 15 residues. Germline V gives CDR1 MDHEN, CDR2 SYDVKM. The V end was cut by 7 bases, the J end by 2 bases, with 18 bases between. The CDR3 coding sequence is TGTGCCAGCAACTCCGTTGACAGCCCAACCTACGAGCAGTACTTC. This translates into CASNSVDSPTYEQYF.

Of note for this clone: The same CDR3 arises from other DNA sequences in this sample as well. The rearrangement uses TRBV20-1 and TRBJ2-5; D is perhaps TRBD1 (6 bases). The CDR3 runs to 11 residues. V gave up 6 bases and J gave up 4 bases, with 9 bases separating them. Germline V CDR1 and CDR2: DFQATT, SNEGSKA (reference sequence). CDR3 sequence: CSAQGRETQYF. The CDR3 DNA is TGCAGTGCCCAGGGGCGAGAGACCCAGTACTTC.

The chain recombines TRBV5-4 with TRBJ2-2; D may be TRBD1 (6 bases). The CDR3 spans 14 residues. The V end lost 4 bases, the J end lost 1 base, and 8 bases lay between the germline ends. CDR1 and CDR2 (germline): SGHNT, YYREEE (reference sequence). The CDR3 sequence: CASSLQGNTGELFF. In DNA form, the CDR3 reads TGTGCCAGCAGCCTACAGGGGAACACCGGGGAGCTGTTTTTT.

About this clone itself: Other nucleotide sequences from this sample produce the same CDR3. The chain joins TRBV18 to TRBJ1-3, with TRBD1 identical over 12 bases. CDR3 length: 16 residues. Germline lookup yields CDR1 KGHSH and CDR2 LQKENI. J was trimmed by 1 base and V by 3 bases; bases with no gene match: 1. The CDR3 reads CASSPGQGASGNTIYF. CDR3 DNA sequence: TGTGCCAGCTCACCGGGACAGGGGGCTTCTGGAAACACCATATATTTT. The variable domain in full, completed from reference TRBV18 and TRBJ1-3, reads NAGVMQNPRHLVRRRGQEARLRCSPMKGHSHVYWYRQLPEEGLKFMVYLQKENIIDESGMPKERFSAEFPKEGPSILRIQQVVRGDSAAYFCASSPGQGASGNTIYFGEGSWLTVV.

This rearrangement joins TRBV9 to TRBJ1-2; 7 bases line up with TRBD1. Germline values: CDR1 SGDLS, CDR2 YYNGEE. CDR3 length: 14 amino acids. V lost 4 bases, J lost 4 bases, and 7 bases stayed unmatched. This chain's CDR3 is CASSTNRGGYGYTF. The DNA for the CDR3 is TGTGCCAGCAGCACCAACAGGGGCGGCTATGGCTACACCTTC.

The CDR3 coding sequence is TGTGCCAGCCGGGGCAGCCTAAACACTGAAGCTTTCTTT. Its protein is CASRGSLNTEAFF. The J gene is TRBJ1-1, the V gene TRBV6-5, with a tentative D call TRBD1 (5 bases). Germline CDR1 and CDR2: MNHEY and SVGAGI. This CDR3 contains 13 residues. The V end lost 8 bases, the J end lost 2 bases, and 12 bases lay between the germline ends.

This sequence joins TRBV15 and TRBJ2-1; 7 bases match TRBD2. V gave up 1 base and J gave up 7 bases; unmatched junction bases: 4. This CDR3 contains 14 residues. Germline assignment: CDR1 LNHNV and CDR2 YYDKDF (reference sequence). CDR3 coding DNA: TGTGCCACCAGCAGAGGGGGAGGGCCGAATGAGCAGTTCTTC. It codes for CATSRGGGPNEQFF.

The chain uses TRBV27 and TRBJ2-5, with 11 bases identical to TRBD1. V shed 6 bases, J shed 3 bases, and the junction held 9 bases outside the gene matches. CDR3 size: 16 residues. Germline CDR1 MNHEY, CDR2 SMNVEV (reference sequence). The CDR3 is CASSQGGTGGEETQYF. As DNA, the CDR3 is TGTGCCAGCAGCCAAGGCGGGACAGGGGGGGAAGAGACCCAGTACTTC.

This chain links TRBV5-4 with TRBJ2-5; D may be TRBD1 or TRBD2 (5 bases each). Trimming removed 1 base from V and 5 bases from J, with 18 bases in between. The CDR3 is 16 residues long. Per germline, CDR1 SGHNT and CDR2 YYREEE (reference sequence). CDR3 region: CASSLRGASLGETQYF. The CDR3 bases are TGTGCCAGCAGCTTGAGGGGAGCTAGCTTGGGGGAGACCCAGTACTTC.

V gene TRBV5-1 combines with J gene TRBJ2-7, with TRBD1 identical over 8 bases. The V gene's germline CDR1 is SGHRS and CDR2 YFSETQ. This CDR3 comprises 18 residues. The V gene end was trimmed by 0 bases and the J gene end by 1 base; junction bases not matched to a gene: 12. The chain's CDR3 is CASSLAMSWGQESYEQYF. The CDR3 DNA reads TGCGCCAGCAGCTTGGCCATGAGTTGGGGACAGGAATCCTACGAGCAGTACTTC.